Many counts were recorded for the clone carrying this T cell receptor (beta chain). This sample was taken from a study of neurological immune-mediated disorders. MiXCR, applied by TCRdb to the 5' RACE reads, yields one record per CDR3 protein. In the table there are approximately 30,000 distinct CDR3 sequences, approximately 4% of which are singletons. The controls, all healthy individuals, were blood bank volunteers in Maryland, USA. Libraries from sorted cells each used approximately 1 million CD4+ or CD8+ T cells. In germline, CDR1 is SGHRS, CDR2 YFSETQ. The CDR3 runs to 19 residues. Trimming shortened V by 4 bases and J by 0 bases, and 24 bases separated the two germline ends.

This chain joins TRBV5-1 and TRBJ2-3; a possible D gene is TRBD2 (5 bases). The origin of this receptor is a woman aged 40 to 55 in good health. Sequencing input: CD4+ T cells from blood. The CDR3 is CASSPEHDLLASSTDTQYF. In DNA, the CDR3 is TGCGCCAGCAGCCCGGAACACGACCTCTTAGCGTCGAGCACAGATACGCAGTATTTT. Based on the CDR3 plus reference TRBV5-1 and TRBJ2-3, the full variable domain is KAGVTQTPRYLIKTRGQQVTLSCSPISGHRSVSWYQQTPGQGLQFLFEYFSETQRNKGNFPGRFSGRQFSNSRSEMNVSTLELGDSALYLCASSPEHDLLASSTDTQYFGPGTRLTVL.